This T cell receptor (beta chain) comes out of a study of chemoradiotherapy in HPV16-positive cancers. Worth noting for this clone: No antigen is known for it.

Repertoires were generated with immunoSEQ multiplex PCR, while TCRdb's copy carries only in-frame clones and drops some. The table records about 1,800 clones, approximately 80% of them present only once. This CDR3 has 16 residues. The V end lost 0 bases, the J end lost 0 bases, and 11 bases lay between the germline ends. Germline CDR1 SGHRS, CDR2 YFSETQ. The study, taken as a whole, reports: Functional assays defining HPV-specific T cells used only a couple of HPV16-positive patients.

This clonotype was obtained from a human donor with HPV-associated anogenital cancer. The specimen was tumor tissue, collected from a patient who underwent chemoradiotherapy. The rearrangement joins TRBV5-1 to TRBJ2-3; D may be TRBD1 (5 bases). CDR3 bases: TGCGCCAGCAGCTTGGGGCCTGGGGCTAGCACAGATACGCAGTATTTT. Protein product: CASSLGPGASTDTQYF.